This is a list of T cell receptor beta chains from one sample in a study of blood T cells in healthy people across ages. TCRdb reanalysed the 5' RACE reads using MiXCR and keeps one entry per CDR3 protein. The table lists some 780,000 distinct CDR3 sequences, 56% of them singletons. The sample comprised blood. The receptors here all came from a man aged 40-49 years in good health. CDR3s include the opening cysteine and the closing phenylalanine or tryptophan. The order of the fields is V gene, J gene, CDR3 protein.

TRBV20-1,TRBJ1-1,CSARHRGTEAFF
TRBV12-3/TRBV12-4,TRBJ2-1,CASTARSEQFF
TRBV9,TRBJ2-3,CASSYSHGSLGTRATDTQYF
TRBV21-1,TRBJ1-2,CARPMGLSVYGYTF
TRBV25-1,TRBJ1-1,CASSEYGDTEAFF
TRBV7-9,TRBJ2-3,CASSLQTVGADTQYF
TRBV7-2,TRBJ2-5,CASSLGGMGQETQYF
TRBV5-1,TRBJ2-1,CASSFRGGDYNEQFF
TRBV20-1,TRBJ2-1,CSARDPGSSYNEQFF
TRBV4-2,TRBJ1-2,CASSQVGTDPNYGYTF
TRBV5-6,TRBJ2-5,CASSLARTKETQYF
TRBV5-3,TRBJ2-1,CARSFGSVLDEQFF
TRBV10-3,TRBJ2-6,CAITETGNSGANVLTF
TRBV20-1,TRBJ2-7,CSARDRDRPSYEQYF
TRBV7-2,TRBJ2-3,CASSSAYISDTQYF
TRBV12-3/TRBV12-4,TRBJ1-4,CASSQDGNNEKLFF
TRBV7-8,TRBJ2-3,CASSSSSDRGPPYFTDTQYF
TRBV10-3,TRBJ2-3,CAIRPGLDTDTQYF
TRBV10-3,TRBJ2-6,CAISWMRQGLTGANVLTF
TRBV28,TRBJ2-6,CASRNSGAHSGANVLTF
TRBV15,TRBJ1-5,CATSRDQGGNQPQHF
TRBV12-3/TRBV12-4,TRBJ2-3,CASSTPSGGYTDTQYF
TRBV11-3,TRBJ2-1,CASSPRLVADEQFF
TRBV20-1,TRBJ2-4,CSATQDNIAKNIQYF
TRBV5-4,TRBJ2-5,CASSPRTSGGPQETQYF
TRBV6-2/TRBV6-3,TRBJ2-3,CASSSPSTSGQPDTQYF
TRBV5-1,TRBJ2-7,CASSSGLAGISYEQYF
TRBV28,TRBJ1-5,CASSLILGGERSNQPQHF
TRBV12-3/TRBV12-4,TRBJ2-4,CASSPTDREHIQYF
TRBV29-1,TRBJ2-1,CSAPGWDRYNEQFF
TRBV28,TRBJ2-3,CASSLAGTSNTDTQYF
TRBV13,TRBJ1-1,CASSSYTGGGNTEAFF
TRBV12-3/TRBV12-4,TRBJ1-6,CASSGVGVESSPLHF
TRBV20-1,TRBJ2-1,CSAPLAGDYNEQFF
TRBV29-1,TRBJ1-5,CSVQGQNQPQHF
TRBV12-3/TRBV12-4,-,CASSQTIGSHEQYF
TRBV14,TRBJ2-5,CASSQEWGQGPGTQYF
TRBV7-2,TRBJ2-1,CASSDPGQVDNEQFF
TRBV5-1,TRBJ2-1,CASSSLGAGGMNEQFF
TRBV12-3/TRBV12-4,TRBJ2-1,CASSPERGGLAGGEQFF
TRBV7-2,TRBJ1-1,CASSSEQGLTEAFF
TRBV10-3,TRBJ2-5,CAIRPGVGGEQYF
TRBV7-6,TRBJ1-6,CASSLVVQAGSYNSPLHF
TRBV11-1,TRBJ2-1,CASSLRSISLTYNEQFF
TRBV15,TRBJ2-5,CATSRDWAGHQETQYF
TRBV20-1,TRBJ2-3,CSTRGVQTTTDTQYF
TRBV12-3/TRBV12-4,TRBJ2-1,CASSILSRVSEQFF
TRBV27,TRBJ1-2,CASSLSFGALGGYTF
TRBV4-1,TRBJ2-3,CASLKREGSTDTQYF
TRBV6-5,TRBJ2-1,CASSVSGGLHNEQFF